This section outlines one T cell receptor (beta chain) sequence together with its context. The data originate from a study of glioma-infiltrating T cells after dendritic cell vaccination. Blood PBMC samples: pre-vaccination, two weeks post third vaccination, and at tumor progression. The immunoSEQ assay amplified TCRB CDR3 from up to roughly 2 ug DNA. Sequenced by immunoSEQ multiplex PCR; TCRdb stores in-frame clones only, minus some. The sample carries almost 65,000 clones, roughly four fifths recorded once. The sequences come from blood, collected before dendritic cell vaccination. The clonotype originates from a human donor with glioblastoma.

The DNA for the CDR3 is TGCGCCAGCAGCAAAGGTGATCTTCTTGACAGGGGGGCCCATGGCTACACCTTC. It translates to CASSKGDLLDRGAHGYTF. This sequence joins TRBV5-1 and TRBJ1-2, with 9 bases that match TRBD1. Germline-derived CDR1 and CDR2 are SGHRS and YFSETQ. This CDR3 comprises 18 residues. Trimming at V came to 4 bases and at J to 6 bases, leaving 19 bases not matched to a gene.